This TCR beta chain comes out of a study of cytomegalovirus exposure and HLA in healthy donors. Study details: The approximately 670 first-cohort repertoires and the 130 or so validation repertoires shared the same platform, a later analysis reported.

Here immunoSEQ multiplex PCR was the method, and the copy in TCRdb shows in-frame clones only, minus some. The table lists fewer than 200,000 clones, about 90% of them singletons. Trimming pared 5 bases from V and 11 bases from J, leaving 15 bases between. This CDR3 has 12 residues. Per germline, CDR1 SGHVS and CDR2 FQNEAQ. This clone was counted once. V gene TRBV7-8 combines with J gene TRBJ1-1; a weak D match, TRBD1 (6 bases). Sequences were obtained from PBMCs. The sequence was collected from a woman aged 18-35 years in good health and CMV-seropositive. The CDR3 region is CASSGPQGGAFF. In DNA form, the CDR3 reads TGTGCCAGCAGCGGCCCACAGGGTGGGGCTTTCTTT.